Shown below are 15 T cell receptor beta chains from a single sample sequenced in a study of T cells after yellow fever vaccination. TCRdb fed the 5' RACE reads into MiXCR, producing one record per CDR3 protein. Of 120,000 or so distinct CDR3 sequences detected, 8% to 10% appear once; the ten largest clones hold 30% to 40%. The specimen comprised CD8+ T cells sorted from PBMCs, sampled on the day of the yellow fever booster vaccination. The receptors here all came from a man aged 18 to 29 who received the YFV17D yellow fever vaccine.

This rearrangement joins TRBV7-9 to TRBJ2-1; D ambiguous. V was clipped by 11 bases and J by 3 bases, with 11 bases between them. Per the germline V gene, CDR1 is SEHNR and CDR2 is FQNEAQ (reference sequence). This CDR3 spans 12 amino acids. The CDR3 sequence is CAPGDSYNEQFF. CDR3 coding DNA: TGTGCCCCCGGAGATAGCTACAATGAGCAGTTCTTC.

This clonotype appeared a few times. V is TRBV20-1 and J is TRBJ1-1; 7 nucleotides align to TRBD1. CDR3 length: 15 residues. V lost 0 bases, J lost 3 bases, and 7 bases stayed unmatched. Germline values: CDR1 DFQATT, CDR2 SNEGSKA (reference sequence). Written as DNA, the CDR3 is TGCAGTGCTAGAGATAGGAAGGGGGCGGACACTGAAGCTTTCTTT. This encodes CSARDRKGADTEAFF.

For this clonotype: An end of the junction does not agree with germline; a read error may underlie this. This rearrangement joins TRBV6-1 to TRBJ2-1; 7 bases line up with TRBD1. The CDR3 loop spans 12 amino acids. Germline loops: CDR1 MNHNS, CDR2 SASEGT. The CDR3 DNA sequence: TGTGCCAGCAGTGAATTAGGGACAGATGATCTCTTC. The encoded protein is CASSELGTDDLF.

V and J are TRBV5-4 and TRBJ1-1; 11 bases are shared with TRBD1. Germline loops: CDR1 SGHNT, CDR2 YYREEE (reference sequence). The V segment lost 4 bases and the J segment 4 bases; nucleotides outside the gene matches: 9. The CDR3 loop spans 16 amino acids. In DNA form, the CDR3 reads TGTGCCAGCAGCGTGAAGGGGACAGGGGGAGTCACTGAAGCTTTCTTT. Translating gives CASSVKGTGGVTEAFF.

This clonotype showed up just a few times. This chain connects TRBV6-2 or TRBV6-3 to TRBJ2-2; tentatively, D is TRBD1 (6 bases). Germline CDR1 reads MNHEY; CDR2 reads SVGEGT. V shed 6 bases and J shed 7 bases, with 15 bases lying between them. The CDR3 has 14 amino acids. The CDR3, as DNA: TGTGCCAGCAGCTCCCTACAGGGTCTCGGGGAGCTGTTTTTT. Amino acid sequence: CASSSLQGLGELFF.

This rearrangement joins TRBV5-1 to TRBJ2-3; D is perhaps TRBD1 (6 bases). The V end lost 1 base, the J end lost 4 bases, and 19 bases lay between the germline ends. Germline values: CDR1 SGHRS, CDR2 YFSETQ. The CDR3 sequence is 17 residues long. CDR3 sequence reads: CASSLTPDSMVADTQYF. The CDR3 region has the DNA TGCGCCAGCAGCTTGACCCCGGACAGTATGGTCGCAGATACGCAGTATTTT.

Here the CDR3 DNA reads TGTGCCAGCAGCCTAGGGGGGGAGCTAGCGGGGGTCACAGATACGCAGTATTTT. As protein: CASSLGGELAGVTDTQYF. The chain joins TRBV7-6 to TRBJ2-3; 10 bases match TRBD2. Trimming at V came to 5 bases and at J to 2 bases, leaving 13 bases not matched to a gene. Germline-derived CDR1 and CDR2 are SGHVS and FNYEAQ. The CDR3 is 18 amino acids.

This clonotype showed up many times. V usage is TRBV10-3 and J usage is TRBJ2-2; D unclear. The CDR3 contains 14 residues. Germline CDR1 and CDR2: ENHRY and SYGVKD. Trimming took 4 bases from V and 3 from J, leaving 9 bases between them. CDR3 sequence reads: CAISVAGDTGELFF. The DNA of the CDR3 is TGTGCCATCAGTGTGGCTGGGGACACCGGGGAGCTGTTTTTT.

This sequence joins TRBV5-1 and TRBJ2-1, with a weak D call TRBD2 (6 bases). Germline lookup yields CDR1 SGHRS and CDR2 YFSETQ. The CDR3 spans 16 residues. Trimming stripped 4 bases from V and 7 bases from J, with 21 bases between. The CDR3 nucleotides read TGCGCCAGCAGCCCTGTGAGGGGAGGTAATAGAAATGAGCAGTTCTTC. This encodes CASSPVRGGNRNEQFF.

The V gene is TRBV29-1, the J gene TRBJ1-1; D is uncertain. The CDR3 is 18 residues long. V lost 3 bases and J lost 5, with 28 bases in between. CDR1 and CDR2 (germline): SQVTM, ANQGSEA. CDR3: CSVDGSVTGGSPTTEAFF. In nucleotides, the CDR3 is TGCAGCGTTGACGGATCGGTGACGGGCGGATCCCCGACTACTGAAGCTTTCTTT.

There are a few counts of this clonotype. The chain joins TRBV7-3 to TRBJ2-5; D not certain. This CDR3 has 10 amino acids. Germline CDR1 reads SGHTA; CDR2 reads FQGTGA. The V end lost 6 bases, the J end lost 8 bases, and 7 bases lay between the germline ends. CDR3 sequence: CASRPETQYF. DNA for the CDR3: TGTGCCAGCAGGCCTGAAACCCAGTACTTC.

The CDR3 spells CASSDETDPNEKLFF. CDR3 coding DNA: TGCGCCAGCAGCGATGAGACAGACCCTAATGAAAAACTGTTTTTT. The chain carries TRBV5-1 and TRBJ1-4, with D perhaps TRBD1 (5 bases). This CDR3 contains 15 residues. Germline V CDR1 and CDR2: SGHRS, YFSETQ. V lost 4 bases, J lost 3 bases, and 13 bases lay in between. The entire variable domain, with the rest obtained from reference TRBV5-1 and TRBJ1-4, is as follows: KAGVTQTPRYLIKTRGQQVTLSCSPISGHRSVSWYQQTPGQGLQFLFEYFSETQRNKGNFPGRFSGRQFSNSRSEMNVSTLELGDSALYLCASSDETDPNEKLFFGSGTQLSVL.

The sample holds many counts of this clonotype. This chain uses TRBV28 with TRBJ2-7; tentatively, D is TRBD2 (5 bases). Per germline, CDR1 MDHEN and CDR2 SYDVKM. The CDR3 is made up of 15 amino acids. The V end lost 6 bases, the J end lost 3 bases, and 18 bases lay between the germline ends. CDR3 nucleotides: TGTGCCAGCAGCCAGAACCGAGGGTGGAACTACGAGCAGTACTTC. It codes for CASSQNRGWNYEQYF.

The V call is TRBV7-9, the J call TRBJ2-1, with D tentatively TRBD1 (5 bases). The V and J ends lost 3 bases and 4 bases respectively, with 13 bases between them. There are 15 residues in the CDR3. Germline CDR1 is SEHNR and CDR2 is FQNEAQ (reference sequence). The CDR3 protein is CASSFVIQGYNEQFF. The CDR3 nucleotides are TGTGCCAGCAGCTTCGTCATTCAGGGATACAATGAGCAGTTCTTC.

This clonotype has more than one count but fewer than ten. The chain has TRBV4-3 and TRBJ2-7, with 7 bases lining up with TRBD1. This CDR3 comprises 15 residues. Germline-derived CDR1 and CDR2 are LGHNA and YSLEER. With V trimmed by 2 bases and J by 0 bases, 4 bases remained unmatched. The CDR3 reads CASSQNRGTSYEQYF. The CDR3 DNA sequence: TGCGCCAGCAGCCAAAACAGGGGCACCTCCTACGAGCAGTACTTC.